These T cell receptor beta chains were read from a single sample in a study of cytomegalovirus exposure and HLA in healthy donors. The assay was immunoSEQ multiplex PCR, and TCRdb's table has in-frame clones only and misses some. This table lists 100,000 to 150,000 clones. The sample comprised PBMCs. All receptors come from a man younger than 35 in good health and CMV-seronegative. The CDR3 runs from the conserved cysteine through the conserved F or W. The order of the fields is J gene, D gene, V gene, CDR3 DNA, CDR3 protein. D genes are given only for firm matches.

J: TRBJ2-5
D: -
V: TRBV25-1
DNA: TGTGCCAGCAGTGCCGGAGCTCAAGAGACCCAGTACTTC
CDR3: CASSAGAQETQYF

J: TRBJ2-2
D: TRBD1
V: TRBV5-4
DNA: TGTGCCAGCAGCAGTGGACAGGTGAACACCGGGGAGCTGTTTTTT
CDR3: CASSSGQVNTGELFF

J: TRBJ2-5
D: -
V: TRBV7-9
DNA: TGTGCCGGGGGGTCGGAGACCCAGTACTTC
CDR3: CAGGSETQYF

J: TRBJ2-7
D: -
V: TRBV10-3
DNA: TGTGCCATCAGTGCCACGCCCCGGGGGGCGGGACACGAGCAGTACTTC
CDR3: CAISATPRGAGHEQYF

J: TRBJ1-1
D: -
V: TRBV7-3
DNA: TGTGCCAGCAGCCTAGGTAGTCCGCACACTGAAGCTTTCTTT
CDR3: CASSLGSPHTEAFF

J: TRBJ2-2
D: -
V: TRBV19
DNA: TGTGCCAGTAGTTGGCAGGGGAGCAACGGGGAGCTGTTTTTT
CDR3: CASSWQGSNGELFF

J: TRBJ2-7
D: -
V: TRBV5-5
DNA: TGTGCCAGCAGCTTGGGGGCCCGTCCCTACGAGCAGTACTTC
CDR3: CASSLGARPYEQYF

J: TRBJ1-1
D: -
V: TRBV5-6
DNA: TGTGCCAGCACCAAGAAACCGGAGGATCATGAAGCTTTCTTT
CDR3: CASTKKPEDHEAFF

J: TRBJ2-1
D: TRBD2
V: TRBV7-2
DNA: TGTGCCAGCAGCTTAGACGGCACGGCTAGCGGGGGGCAGTTCTTC
CDR3: CASSLDGTASGGQFF

J: TRBJ2-7
D: -
V: TRBV29-1
DNA: TGCAGCGTTGAAGGGACAGCCTACGAGCAGTACTTC
CDR3: CSVEGTAYEQYF

J: TRBJ2-3
D: TRBD2
V: TRBV6-1
DNA: TGTGCCAGCAGTGAATTCTCGGGAGGCGGGACAGATACGCAGTATTTT
CDR3: CASSEFSGGGTDTQYF

J: TRBJ2-1
D: TRBD2
V: TRBV5-1
DNA: TGCGCCAGCAGACCCGGTGGACTAGAGTACTACAATGAGCAGTTCTTC
CDR3: CASRPGGLEYYNEQFF

J: TRBJ2-7
D: TRBD2
V: TRBV5-1
DNA: TGCGCCAGCAGACCTGGACTAGCGGGGGGCCTAACCTACGAGCAGTACTTC
CDR3: CASRPGLAGGLTYEQYF

J: TRBJ2-5
D: -
V: TRBV4-1
DNA: TGCGCCAGCAGCCCGCTAGGACTCCAAGAGACCCAGTACTTC
CDR3: CASSPLGLQETQYF

J: TRBJ2-7
D: -
V: TRBV4-1
DNA: TGCGCCAGCAGCCAAGATGTGGAAGGTCGGAGGCAGTACTTC
CDR3: CASSQDVEGRRQYF

J: TRBJ2-5
D: -
V: TRBV5-1
DNA: TGCGCCAGCAGCTTGAAAGGACTATCCTGGGGAGAGACCCAGTACTTC
CDR3: CASSLKGLSWGETQYF

J: TRBJ1-2
D: -
V: TRBV10-3
DNA: TGTGCCATCAGTTACGCAGGGGCCGAGTTGGGAGGCTACACCTTC
CDR3: CAISYAGAELGGYTF

J: TRBJ2-3
D: -
V: TRBV7-8
DNA: TGTGCCAGCAGCTTACCGCAGGGGTTCAAGGCAGATACGCAGTATTTT
CDR3: CASSLPQGFKADTQYF

J: TRBJ2-1
D: TRBD2
V: TRBV18
DNA: TGTGCCAGCTCACCGTCGATAGCGGGGGGTGGGGATGAGCAGTTCTTC
CDR3: CASSPSIAGGGDEQFF

J: TRBJ1-1
D: -
V: TRBV5-1
DNA: TGCGCCAGCAGCTTGGACGGGAGTACGTGGACTGAAGCTTTCTTT
CDR3: CASSLDGSTWTEAFF

J: TRBJ1-5
D: TRBD1
V: TRBV4-1
DNA: TGCGCCAGCAGACAACAGGGGGCCAATCAGCCCCAGCATTTT
CDR3: CASRQQGANQPQHF

J: TRBJ1-1
D: TRBD1
V: TRBV7-2
DNA: TGTGCCAGCAGCCCAAGACAGGGTATTACTGAAGCTTTCTTT
CDR3: CASSPRQGITEAFF

J: TRBJ2-5
D: -
V: TRBV9
DNA: TGTGCCAGCAGCGTAGGTGGCAGGGGAGTAGGGGAGACCCAGTACTTC
CDR3: CASSVGGRGVGETQYF

J: TRBJ2-1
D: -
V: TRBV6-4
DNA: TGTGCCAGCAGTGTCGACACCTACAATGAGCAGTTCTTC
CDR3: CASSVDTYNEQFF

J: TRBJ1-1
D: -
V: TRBV10-1
DNA: TGCGCCAGCAGTGGGGGGCTAGGGACTGAAGCTTTCTTT
CDR3: CASSGGLGTEAFF

J: TRBJ1-6
D: -
V: TRBV6-5
DNA: TGTGCCAGCAGTTACGGAGGGTTGTCACCCCTCCACTTT
CDR3: CASSYGGLSPLHF

J: TRBJ2-1
D: -
V: TRBV18
DNA: TGTGCCAGCTCACCTATTAGAGACAATGAGCAGTTCTTC
CDR3: CASSPIRDNEQFF

J: TRBJ1-4
D: TRBD1
V: TRBV19
DNA: TGTGCCAGTAGTATCTCCGGGACAGGGAGTGAAAAACTGTTTTTT
CDR3: CASSISGTGSEKLFF

J: TRBJ2-2
D: -
V: TRBV5-1
DNA: TGCGCCAGCAGCCTCCGGGACTCCCGGCGGGAGCTGTTTTTT
CDR3: CASSLRDSRRELFF

J: TRBJ1-2
D: -
V: TRBV2
DNA: TGTGCCAGCAGTGAAGCATCAGTTAATGGGGGAGGGTATGGCTACACCTTC
CDR3: CASSEASVNGGGYGYTF

J: TRBJ1-1
D: TRBD1
V: TRBV4-1
DNA: TGCGCCAGCAGCGCCTCCGGGACAGGGTCCCTTGGACGTGAAGCTTTCTTT
CDR3: CASSASGTGSLGREAFF

J: TRBJ2-5
D: TRBD1
V: TRBV5-6
DNA: TGTGCCAGCAGCTTGGCTTTCAGGGGGCTTGAGACCCAGTACTTC
CDR3: CASSLAFRGLETQYF

J: TRBJ2-2
D: TRBD2
V: TRBV6-4
DNA: TGTGCCAGCAGCCCAGCGGGGGTGAACACCGGGGAGCTGTTTTTT
CDR3: CASSPAGVNTGELFF

J: TRBJ2-7
D: TRBD2
V: TRBV6-5
DNA: TGTGCCAGCAGTTACTCCGGACTAGCGGGATCCTACGAGCAGTACTTC
CDR3: CASSYSGLAGSYEQYF

J: TRBJ2-7
D: TRBD2
V: TRBV7-6
DNA: TGTGCCAGCAGCTCGGGACTAGCGGGAGGGTACGAGCAGTACTTC
CDR3: CASSSGLAGGYEQYF

J: TRBJ2-7
D: -
V: TRBV18
DNA: TGTGCCAGCTCACCAGGAGTTCGGGTTCGCTACGAGCAGTACTTC
CDR3: CASSPGVRVRYEQYF

J: TRBJ2-3
D: -
V: TRBV7-7
DNA: TGTGCTAGCAGCTTCTCGGACAGACCCACAGATACGCAGTATTTT
CDR3: CASSFSDRPTDTQYF

J: TRBJ2-7
D: -
V: TRBV28
DNA: TGTGCCAGCAGTTTCCGCGGAACTAGCTTGGCTTACGAGCAGTACTTC
CDR3: CASSFRGTSLAYEQYF

J: TRBJ2-3
D: -
V: TRBV6-5
DNA: TGTGCCAGCAGGACCGGGTCGACCTACACAGATACGCAGTATTTT
CDR3: CASRTGSTYTDTQYF

J: TRBJ1-2
D: TRBD1
V: TRBV27
DNA: TGTGCCAGCCATTCTGACAGGGGTGATGGCTACACCTTC
CDR3: CASHSDRGDGYTF

J: TRBJ1-5
D: -
V: TRBV7-8
DNA: TGTGCCAGCAGCTTACCCTCCGGGGATTATAGCAATCAGCCCCAGCATTTT
CDR3: CASSLPSGDYSNQPQHF

J: TRBJ2-7
D: TRBD1
V: TRBV7-8
DNA: TGTGCCAGCAGCTTAGCGACCGGGACAGGGCGCTTCTTCGGTTCCTACGAGCAGTACTTC
CDR3: CASSLATGTGRFFGSYEQYF

J: TRBJ1-5
D: -
V: TRBV6-1
DNA: TGTGCCAGCCTCCCCAGTAGAGGTCAGCCCCAGCATTTT
CDR3: CASLPSRGQPQHF

J: TRBJ1-1
D: TRBD1
V: TRBV27
DNA: TGTGCCAGCAGTCGACAGGGGGGCACTGAAGCTTTCTTT
CDR3: CASSRQGGTEAFF

J: TRBJ1-1
D: TRBD1
V: TRBV5-6
DNA: TGTGCCAGCAGCCCCCAATCTCGGACAGGGCGGACTGAAGCTTTCTTT
CDR3: CASSPQSRTGRTEAFF

J: TRBJ1-5
D: -
V: TRBV6-1
DNA: TGTGCCAGCAACAAAGCGGGGCCTAGCAATCAGCCCCAGCATTTT
CDR3: CASNKAGPSNQPQHF

J: TRBJ2-1
D: -
V: TRBV7-8
DNA: TGTGCCAGCAGCCTACGACTTATTTTCTTTAGTGAGCAGTTCTTC
CDR3: CASSLRLIFFSEQFF

J: TRBJ1-2
D: TRBD1
V: TRBV7-9
DNA: TGTGCCAGCAGCTTAGCACAGGGGAAAAGCACCTTC
CDR3: CASSLAQGKSTF

J: TRBJ2-7
D: TRBD2
V: TRBV11-1
DNA: TGTGCCAGCAGCTCTTCTAGCGGGGTTACCTACGAGCAGTACTTC
CDR3: CASSSSSGVTYEQYF

J: TRBJ2-2
D: TRBD1
V: TRBV18
DNA: TGTGCCAGCTCATTTTATACAGGGGTCGGCACCGGGGAGCTGTTTTTT
CDR3: CASSFYTGVGTGELFF

J: TRBJ1-3
D: -
V: TRBV6-5
DNA: TGTGCCAGCAGTTACGGCCCGAATGTCGGAAACACCATATATTTT
CDR3: CASSYGPNVGNTIYF

J: TRBJ2-7
D: -
V: TRBV10-3
DNA: TGTGCCATCAGACCCCAAGACGGAGGGGTCTACGAGCAGTACTTC
CDR3: CAIRPQDGGVYEQYF

J: TRBJ2-7
D: -
V: TRBV5-1
DNA: TGCGCCAGCAGCTCCCCTCTCGGAGGCGTGAACGAGCAGTACTTC
CDR3: CASSSPLGGVNEQYF

J: TRBJ1-2
D: TRBD1
V: TRBV7-9
DNA: TGTGCCAGCAGCTTAGCAGGACAGGGCTATGGCTACACCTTC
CDR3: CASSLAGQGYGYTF

J: TRBJ1-1
D: -
V: TRBV28
DNA: TGTGCCAGCAGTTTATTTAGGGGTGACATGAACACTGAAGCTTTCTTT
CDR3: CASSLFRGDMNTEAFF